This T cell receptor (beta chain) comes out of a study of T cell responses to AZD1222 COVID-19 vaccine. CDR3 length: 13 amino acids. Germline V gives CDR1 SQVTM, CDR2 ANQGSEA. V was pared by 6 bases and J by 7 bases, with 16 bases between. Here immunoSEQ multiplex PCR was the method, and the copy in TCRdb shows in-frame clones only, minus some. The table has 78,000 or so clones, about 78% seen once. The source of this sequence is an adult who received the AZD1222 COVID-19 vaccine. This chain uses TRBV29-1 with TRBJ2-1, with D perhaps TRBD1 or TRBD2 (5 bases each). Sequencing used peripheral blood, obtained 28 days after the second AZD1222 dose. CDR3 protein: CSVGAVGRNEQFF. CDR3 coding DNA: TGCAGCGTAGGAGCGGTGGGACGTAATGAGCAGTTCTTC.